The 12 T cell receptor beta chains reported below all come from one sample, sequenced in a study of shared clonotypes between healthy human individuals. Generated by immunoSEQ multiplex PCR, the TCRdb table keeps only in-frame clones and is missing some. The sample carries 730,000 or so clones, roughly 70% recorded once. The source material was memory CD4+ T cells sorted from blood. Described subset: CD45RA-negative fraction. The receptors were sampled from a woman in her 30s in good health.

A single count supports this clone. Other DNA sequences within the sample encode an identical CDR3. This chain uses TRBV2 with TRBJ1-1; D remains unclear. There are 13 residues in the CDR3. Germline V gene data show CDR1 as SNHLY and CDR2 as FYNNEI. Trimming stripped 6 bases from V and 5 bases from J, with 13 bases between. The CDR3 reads CASRRTGGTEAFF. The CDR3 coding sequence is TGTGCCAGCAGAAGAACGGGAGGTACTGAAGCTTTCTTT.

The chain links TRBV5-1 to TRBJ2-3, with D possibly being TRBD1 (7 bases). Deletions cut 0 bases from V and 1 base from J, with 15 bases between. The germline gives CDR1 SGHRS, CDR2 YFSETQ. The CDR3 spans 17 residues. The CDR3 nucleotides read TGCGCCAGCAGCTTGGAGGGACAGCCGGGGGGCACAGATACGCAGTATTTT. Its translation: CASSLEGQPGGTDTQYF.

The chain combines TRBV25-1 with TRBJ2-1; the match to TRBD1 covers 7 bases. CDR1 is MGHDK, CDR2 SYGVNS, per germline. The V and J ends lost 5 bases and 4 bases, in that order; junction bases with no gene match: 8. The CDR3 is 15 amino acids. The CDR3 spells CASSLTRGLYNEQFF. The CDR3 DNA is TGTGCCAGCAGTCTCACTAGGGGGCTTTACAATGAGCAGTTCTTC.

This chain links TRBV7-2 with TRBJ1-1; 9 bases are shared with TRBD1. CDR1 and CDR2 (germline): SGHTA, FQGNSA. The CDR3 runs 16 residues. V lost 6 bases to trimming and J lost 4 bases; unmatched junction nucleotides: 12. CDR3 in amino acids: CASRRGTGFGSTEAFF. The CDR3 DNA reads TGTGCCAGCAGGAGGGGGACAGGGTTTGGAAGCACTGAAGCTTTCTTT.

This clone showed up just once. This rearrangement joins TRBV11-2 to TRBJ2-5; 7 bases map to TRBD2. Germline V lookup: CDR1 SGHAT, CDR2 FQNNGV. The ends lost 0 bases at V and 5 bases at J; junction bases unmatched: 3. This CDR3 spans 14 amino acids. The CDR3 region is CASSLDGRRETQYF. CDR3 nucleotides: TGTGCCAGCAGCTTAGACGGGAGGAGGGAGACCCAGTACTTC.

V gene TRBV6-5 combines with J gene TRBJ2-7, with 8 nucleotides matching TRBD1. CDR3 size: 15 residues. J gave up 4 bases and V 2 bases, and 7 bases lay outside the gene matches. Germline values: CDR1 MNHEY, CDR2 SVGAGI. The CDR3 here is CASSYGQGRRYEQYF. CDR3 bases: TGTGCCAGCAGTTACGGACAGGGTCGGAGGTACGAGCAGTACTTC.

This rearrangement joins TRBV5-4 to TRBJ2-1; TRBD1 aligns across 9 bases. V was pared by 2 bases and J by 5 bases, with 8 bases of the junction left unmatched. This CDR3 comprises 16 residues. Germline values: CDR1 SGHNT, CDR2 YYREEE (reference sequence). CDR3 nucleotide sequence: TGTGCCAGCAGCTTTGGAGTAAGGGACAGGGACAATGAGCAGTTCTTC. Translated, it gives CASSFGVRDRDNEQFF.

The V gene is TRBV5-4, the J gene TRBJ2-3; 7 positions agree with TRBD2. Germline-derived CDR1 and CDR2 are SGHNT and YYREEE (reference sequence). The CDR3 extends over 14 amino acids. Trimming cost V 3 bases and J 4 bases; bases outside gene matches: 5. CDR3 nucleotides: TGTGCCAGCAGCTCTAAGCGGGGCTCAGATACGCAGTATTTT. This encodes CASSSKRGSDTQYF.

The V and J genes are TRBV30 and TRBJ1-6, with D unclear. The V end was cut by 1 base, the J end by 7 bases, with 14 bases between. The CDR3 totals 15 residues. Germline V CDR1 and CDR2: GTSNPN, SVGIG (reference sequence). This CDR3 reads CAWSAPTGWNSPLHF. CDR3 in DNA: TGTGCCTGGAGTGCCCCCACGGGGTGGAATTCACCCCTCCACTTT.

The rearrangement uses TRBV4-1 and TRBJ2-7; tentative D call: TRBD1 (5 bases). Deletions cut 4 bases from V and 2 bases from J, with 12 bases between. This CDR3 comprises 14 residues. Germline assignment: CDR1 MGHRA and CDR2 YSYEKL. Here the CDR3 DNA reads TGCGCCAGCAGCCTTAGGGGTTCCCCCTACGAGCAGTACTTC. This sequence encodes CASSLRGSPYEQYF.

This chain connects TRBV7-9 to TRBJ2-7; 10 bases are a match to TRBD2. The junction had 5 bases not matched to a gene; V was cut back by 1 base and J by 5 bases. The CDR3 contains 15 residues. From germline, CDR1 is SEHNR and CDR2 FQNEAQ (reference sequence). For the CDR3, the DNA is TGTGCCAGCAGCTTAGGAACGAGCGGGAGGGACGAGCAGTACTTC. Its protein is CASSLGTSGRDEQYF.

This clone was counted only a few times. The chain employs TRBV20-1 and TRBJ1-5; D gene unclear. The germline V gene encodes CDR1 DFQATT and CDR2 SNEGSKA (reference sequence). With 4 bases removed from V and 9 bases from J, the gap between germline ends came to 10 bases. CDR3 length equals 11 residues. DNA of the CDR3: TGCAGTGCTACCGACGGTGGGCCCCAGCATTTT. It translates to CSATDGGPQHF.